This T cell receptor beta chain was captured in a study of T cell changes during pregnancy in multiple sclerosis. CDR1 SQVTM and CDR2 ANQGSEA come from the germline V gene. V trimming: 6 bases; J trimming: 5 bases; junction bases outside the gene matches: 10. The CDR3 is made up of 15 amino acids. Assay used: immunoSEQ multiplex PCR; TCRdb lists only in-frame clones, some missing. The sample holds about 13,000 clones; 75% to 90% are singletons and the top ten take approximately 12%. This sequence joins TRBV29-1 and TRBJ2-2; 9 positions agree with TRBD1. The sequence was obtained from a female donor in good health, enrolled as a control in a pregnancy study. The material sequenced was CD8+ T cells from peripheral blood mononuclear cells, taken after pregnancy. Here the CDR3 reads CSVVDHGTGTGELFF. CDR3 DNA sequence: TGCAGCGTAGTCGACCACGGGACAGGGACCGGGGAGCTGTTTTTT.